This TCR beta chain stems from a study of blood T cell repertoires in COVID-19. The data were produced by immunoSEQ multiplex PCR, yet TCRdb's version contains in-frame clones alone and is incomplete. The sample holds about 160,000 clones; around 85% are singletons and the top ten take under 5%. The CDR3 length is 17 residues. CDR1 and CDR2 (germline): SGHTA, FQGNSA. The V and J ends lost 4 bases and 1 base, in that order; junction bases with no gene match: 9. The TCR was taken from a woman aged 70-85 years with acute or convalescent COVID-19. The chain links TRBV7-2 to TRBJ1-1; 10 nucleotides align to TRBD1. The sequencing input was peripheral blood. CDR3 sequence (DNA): TGTGCCAGCAGCTACCTCTGGGGACAGGGGAAGAACACTGAAGCTTTCTTT. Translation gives CASSYLWGQGKNTEAFF.